Listed here are 4 T cell receptor beta chains from one sample, sequenced in a study of blood T cell repertoires in COVID-19. Here immunoSEQ multiplex PCR was the method, and the copy in TCRdb shows in-frame clones only, minus some. The sample includes over 200,000 clones, 75% to 90% of them seen just once. Sequenced sample: peripheral blood. The origin of the receptors is a man aged 30 to 45 who had recovered from COVID-19.

This clone was seen only a few times. The chain employs TRBV6-1 and TRBJ1-6; D possibly corresponds to TRBD1 (5 bases). V lost 4 bases, J lost 0 bases, and 10 bases lay in between. CDR3 size: 16 residues. The germline CDR1 and CDR2 sequences are MNHNS and SASEGT. CDR3 amino acids: CASSGQFFSYNSPLHF. CDR3 sequence (DNA): TGTGCCAGCAGTGGACAGTTCTTCTCCTATAATTCACCCCTCCACTTT.

The gene calls are TRBV6-4 and TRBJ2-2, with no clear D. Germline CDR1 reads MRHNA; CDR2 reads SNTAGT. The CDR3 covers 14 residues. Trimming pared 0 bases from V and 4 bases from J, leaving 6 bases between. The CDR3 reads CASSDSGVTGELFF. The CDR3 DNA reads as TGTGCCAGCAGTGACTCGGGCGTCACCGGGGAGCTGTTTTTT.

The chain is built from TRBV3-1 (or the pseudogene TRBV3-2) and TRBJ1-6; TRBD1 might be the D (6 bases). V was pared by 0 bases and J by 10 bases, with 13 bases between. This CDR3 has 15 residues. Germline V lookup: CDR1 LGHDT, CDR2 YNNKEL (reference sequence). CDR3 DNA sequence: TGTGCCAGCAGCCAAGATTGGCAGGGGCGATCACCCCTCCACTTT. Protein sequence: CASSQDWQGRSPLHF.

V and J are TRBV5-6 and TRBJ1-1; a possible D gene is TRBD1 (6 bases). V dropped 3 bases and J dropped 10 bases, with 16 bases sitting between them. This CDR3 is 13 amino acids long. The germline gives CDR1 SGHDT, CDR2 YYEEEE. The CDR3 DNA reads as TGTGCCAGCAGCTCGGACTTTGGACAGAGAGCTTTCTTT. Its translation: CASSSDFGQRAFF.